The source of this TCR beta chain is a study of blood T cell repertoires in COVID-19. Original processing notes: Reference gene primer amplification gave estimated nucleated cell counts. Method: immunoSEQ multiplex PCR; TCRdb's copy keeps in-frame clones and lacks some. The D gene and trimming were derived from the DNA, and the V and J assignments and clone size from that table. The sample includes about 71,000 clones, 82% seen only once; the top ten take approximately 15%. Sequencing was carried out using peripheral blood. This TCR came from a woman aged 80 or older with acute or convalescent COVID-19.

The CDR3 sequence is CASSLTVSGSTGELFF. CDR3 nucleotide sequence: TGCGCCAGCAGCTTAACGGTGTCGGGGAGCACCGGGGAGCTGTTTTTT. The rearrangement joins TRBV5-1 to TRBJ2-2; TRBD2 might be the D (5 bases). V lost 2 bases and J 4 bases, leaving 15 bases between the germline ends. The CDR3 covers 16 residues. The germline V gene has CDR1 SGHRS and CDR2 YFSETQ.